These 13 T cell receptor beta chains came from one sample sequenced in a study of T cell repertoires in cytomegalovirus infection. Which antigens these TCRs recognize remains unknown. Each CDR3 protein gets one entry after TCRdb re-called the reads with MiXCR. The sample contains around 900,000 distinct CDR3 sequences, around 31% of which appear only once. The source was cultured CD8+ T cells from PBMCs, collected from culture after CMV antigen stimulation. These receptors originate from a human donor in good health (CMV status not recorded). Some clones in this sample may be carry-over from other donors' samples.

This clonotype turned up a few times. This chain uses TRBV27 with TRBJ1-6; 7 bases map to TRBD1. Germline trimming cut 5 bases from V and 11 bases from J; bases unmatched to any gene: 9. The CDR3 totals 14 residues. Germline V gene data show CDR1 as MNHEY and CDR2 as SMNVEV (reference sequence). CDR3 protein: CASSIAGGAPPLHF. DNA of the CDR3: TGTGCCAGCAGTATAGCAGGGGGAGCGCCACCCCTCCACTTT.

This clonotype was detected only a few times. The chain carries TRBV12-3 or TRBV12-4 and TRBJ2-1; D remains unclear. The CDR3 loop spans 13 amino acids. Trimming left V 8 bases short and J 2 bases short, with 10 bases between. The CDR3 nucleotides read TGTGCCAGCGCCGGAGAGCCCTACAATGAGCAGTTCTTC. It encodes CASAGEPYNEQFF.

This clonotype was observed many times. CDR3 loop: CASSSGRRFTDTQYF. The DNA of the CDR3 is TGTGCCAGCAGCTCTGGGAGGCGGTTCACAGATACGCAGTATTTT. The V gene is TRBV7-2, the J gene TRBJ2-3; D possibly corresponds to TRBD2 (6 bases). This CDR3 spans 15 amino acids. Deletions cut 4 bases from V and 2 bases from J, with 13 bases between. The germline CDR1 and CDR2 sequences are SGHTA and FQGNSA. Full variable domain (outside the CDR3, taken from reference TRBV7-2 and TRBJ2-3): GAGVSQSPSNKVTEKGKDVELRCDPISGHTALYWYRQSLGQGLEFLIYFQGNSAPDKSGLPSDRFSAERTGGSVSTLTIQRTQQEDSAVYLCASSSGRRFTDTQYFGPGTRLTVL.

The chain recombines TRBV6-5 with TRBJ2-5; tentatively, D is TRBD2 (6 bases). CDR1 is MNHEY and CDR2 is SVGAGI in the germline V gene. V was shortened by 6 bases and J by 1 base, with 12 bases between the two germline ends. The CDR3 is 14 residues long. The CDR3 bases are TGTGCCAGCAGACAGGACTACCTCCAAGAGACCCAGTACTTC. As protein: CASRQDYLQETQYF.

This clonotype was counted many times. This rearrangement joins TRBV24-1 to TRBJ2-3; tentative D call: TRBD2 (6 bases). Germline V lookup: CDR1 KGHDR, CDR2 SFDVKD. CDR3 length: 18 amino acids. V lost 3 bases to trimming and J lost 3 bases, with 21 bases between them. The CDR3 DNA reads as TGTGCCACCAGTGATGGGAAGATTGGCGGGGAAGGTACAGATACGCAGTATTTT. Encoded protein: CATSDGKIGGEGTDTQYF.

In its sample, this clonotype was seen a few times. J is TRBJ2-1 and V is TRBV7-2, with TRBD2 matching over 8 bases. The V gene end was trimmed by 0 bases and the J gene end by 8 bases; junction bases not matched to a gene: 9. The CDR3 is 16 amino acids. Germline CDR1 reads SGHTA; CDR2 reads FQGNSA. CDR3 sequence: CASSLARRLAGDEQFF. The CDR3 coding sequence is TGTGCCAGCAGCTTAGCGCGGAGGCTAGCGGGCGATGAGCAGTTCTTC.

This clonotype has a count of ten or more. The CDR3 DNA follows: TGTGCCAGCAGCTTAGGGGCAGGTGGGGATACGCAGTATTTT. Encoded protein: CASSLGAGGDTQYF. The genes are TRBV7-6 and TRBJ2-3; D call uncertain. Trimming took off 1 base at V and 6 bases at J, with 11 bases between the two ends. CDR1 and CDR2 from the germline V gene are SGHVS and FNYEAQ. The CDR3 is 14 residues long.

The V and J genes are TRBV10-2 and TRBJ1-1, with TRBD1 as a possible D gene (6 bases). V gave up 7 bases and J gave up 1 base, with 19 bases separating them. Germline CDR1 is WSHSY and CDR2 is SAAADI. CDR3 length: 16 amino acids. The CDR3 DNA reads as TGCGCCAGCACCCCCCCTCAGGGGAGGCGGAACACTGAAGCTTTCTTT. Its protein is CASTPPQGRRNTEAFF.

Only a few counts were recorded for this clonotype. V gene TRBV15 combines with J gene TRBJ2-1; TRBD2 agrees at 9 bases. The CDR3 consists of 14 residues. The germline V gene has CDR1 LNHNV and CDR2 YYDKDF (reference sequence). V lost 6 bases, J lost 5 bases, and 5 bases stayed unmatched. Here the CDR3 DNA reads TGTGCCACCAGGAGCGGGGGGCACAACAATGAGCAGTTCTTC. Translation gives CATRSGGHNNEQFF.

V is TRBV4-1 and J is TRBJ1-5, with D perhaps TRBD1 (5 bases). The CDR3 totals 16 residues. Per germline, CDR1 MGHRA and CDR2 YSYEKL. The V end lost 0 bases, the J end lost 0 bases, and 9 bases lay between the germline ends. The CDR3 spells CASSQEEGISNQPQHF. The CDR3 DNA reads TGCGCCAGCAGCCAAGAAGAGGGGATTAGCAATCAGCCCCAGCATTTT.

This clonotype occurred a few times. The gene calls are TRBV4-1 and TRBJ2-1; D is ambiguous. Germline assignment: CDR1 MGHRA and CDR2 YSYEKL. CDR3 size: 12 residues. Between the trimmed V and J ends, which lost 3 bases and 10 bases, there was a span of 10 bases. CDR3 protein: CASSQPSWEQFF. DNA of the CDR3: TGCGCCAGCAGCCAGCCGTCATGGGAGCAGTTCTTC.

This clonotype was counted many times. This chain uses TRBV7-2 with TRBJ2-1; D is perhaps TRBD2 (7 bases). The CDR3 is 15 amino acids. The V end was cut by 1 base, the J end by 7 bases, with 14 bases between. The germline V gene encodes CDR1 SGHTA and CDR2 FQGNSA. As DNA, the CDR3 is TGTGCCAGCAGCTTAGGGGGGGGCCTGGGTAATGAGCAGTTCTTC. Protein: CASSLGGGLGNEQFF.

This clonotype was found a few times. The chain combines TRBV5-1 with TRBJ2-1; D is possibly TRBD1 or TRBD2 (6 bases each). The CDR3 sequence is 15 residues long. Trimming removed 1 base from V and 7 bases from J, with 15 bases in between. Germline loops: CDR1 SGHRS, CDR2 YFSETQ. The CDR3 spells CASSLNPGAPNEQFF. DNA of the CDR3: TGCGCCAGCAGCTTGAACCCGGGGGCTCCTAATGAGCAGTTCTTC.